This T cell receptor (beta chain) was captured in a study of OX40 agonist ivuxolimab in advanced cancers. Of note for this clone: Antigen unknown.

Study-wide findings and caveats: CD4+ and CD8+ blood T cells expanded clonally by week 6 at 0.1 to 3.0 mg/kg.

Germline CDR1 and CDR2: LNHDA and SQIVND (reference sequence). The V end lost 6 bases, the J end lost 7 bases, and 22 bases lay between the germline ends. The CDR3 is 16 amino acids. This table comes from immunoSEQ multiplex PCR, and its TCRdb copy is limited to in-frame clones, with some not included. The sample lists about 23,000 clones; around three quarters were seen once. This specimen was CD4+ or CD8+ T cells sorted from blood, taken in a trial of the OX40 agonist ivuxolimab. The chain links TRBV19 to TRBJ2-1; D may be TRBD1 (6 bases). The sequence derives from an adult with an advanced solid tumor such as melanoma, head and neck, liver or kidney cancer. The CDR3 coding sequence is TGTGCCAGTAGCCCCTTGGGTACAGGGAAGGGGAATGAGCAGTTCTTC. Residues: CASSPLGTGKGNEQFF.